The clone carrying this T cell receptor (beta chain) came up once. Together with a sample-barcoded 5' primer, a J-beta primer mix was included in a second PCR lasting about 7 to 12 cycles. One entry per CDR3 protein results from TCRdb running MiXCR on the 5' RACE reads. Of more than 700,000 distinct CDR3 sequences listed, about 42% are singletons. V lost 5 bases to trimming and J lost 8 bases, with 18 bases between them. The CDR3 totals 15 residues. Germline CDR1 is SGHTA and CDR2 is FQGNSA. This sample stems from a study of blood T cells in healthy people across ages. The V and J genes are TRBV7-2 and TRBJ1-4; D possibly corresponds to TRBD1 (5 bases). This TCR was recovered from a man aged 80 or over in good health. Sequences were obtained from blood. CDR3: CASSGVGTRGEKLFF. In nucleotides, the CDR3 is TGTGCCAGCAGCGGGGTCGGGACGAGAGGGGAAAAACTGTTTTTT.